The rows below give T cell receptor beta chains drawn from one sample of a study of blood T cell repertoires in COVID-19. TCRdb keeps only in-frame clones here, not all; method: immunoSEQ multiplex PCR. This sample yields around 190,000 clones, of which roughly nine tenths are seen a single time; about 1.1% belongs to the top ten. The sequenced material came from peripheral blood. The receptors stem from a man between 25 and 39 years old with acute or convalescent COVID-19. The CDR3 runs from the conserved cysteine through the conserved F or W.

v_gene	j_gene	CDR3aa
TRBV5-4	TRBJ2-7	CASSSYRGGYEQYF
TRBV10-2	TRBJ1-3	CASKGQGGGNTIYF
TRBV29-1	TRBJ1-2	CSVQGLGESNYGYTF
TRBV7-8	TRBJ2-7	CASSLQGQISYEQYF
TRBV6-5	TRBJ1-2	CASSPFLTGGYGYTF
TRBV5-1	TRBJ1-2	CASSAGQGAEGYTF
TRBV4-1	TRBJ1-5	CASSPNDNRDNQPQHF
TRBV5-1	TRBJ2-5	CASSPGQRRWSQYF
TRBV5-1	TRBJ1-1	CASSFGQTNTEAFF
TRBV28	TRBJ1-2	CAGGQSVYGYTF
TRBV30	TRBJ1-2	CAWSGDYGYTF
TRBV10-3	TRBJ2-7	CAISDTGGRDEQYF